The clone carrying this TCR beta chain turned up a few times. All patients picked for sequencing had shown, by flow cytometry, an expansion of CD8+CD57+ cells. The data belong to a study of CD8+CD57+ T cells in acquired aplastic anemia. CDR3 length: 13 residues. Trimming cost V 4 bases and J 10 bases, with 11 bases left between them. The germline gives CDR1 LNHDA, CDR2 SQIVND (reference sequence). The TCR beta profiling, which covered VDJ combination and CDR3 sequence, was carried out using genomic DNA as the template. MiXCR, run by TCRdb on the reads, gives a single entry per CDR3 protein. The sample carries about 260,000 distinct CDR3 sequences, 82% recorded once.

The sequencing input was sorted CD4+, CD8+, or CD8+CD57+ T cells (not recorded which) from PBMCs. The clonotype was recovered from a human donor with aplastic anemia. The gene calls are TRBV19 and TRBJ1-6; maybe TRBD1 (6 bases). CDR3 protein: CASSNGGGSPLHF. The CDR3 DNA follows: TGTGCCAGTAGTAACGGGGGCGGGTCACCCCTCCACTTT.